A selection of T cell receptor beta chains follows, all from one sample in a study of response to subunit inactivated influenza vaccine. Each CDR3 protein is one row after TCRdb ran MiXCR on the RT-PCR reads. The table shows more than 450,000 distinct CDR3 sequences, with about 12% occurring only once. The material was PBMCs from blood, obtained on the day of vaccination. The receptors were sampled from a man aged 45-60 years who received an inactivated influenza vaccine. Both conserved end residues are trimmed from each CDR3. A D gene is named only where the DNA matches it firmly.

v_gene	d_gene	len	j_gene	CDR3aa
TRBV5-1	TRBD2	12	TRBJ2-3	ASCPTGTSGIQY
TRBV18	-	11	TRBJ2-5	ASSPQVEETQY
TRBV29-1	TRBD1	12	TRBJ2-7	SAARTGNSYEQY
TRBV5-5	-	13	TRBJ1-5	ASSLNPWGNQPQH
TRBV4-3	-	11	TRBJ2-7	ASSQVQGYEQY
TRBV7-2	-	10	TRBJ2-7	ASSAPSPEQY
TRBV20-1	TRBD2	12	TRBJ2-1	SASGTSGYNEQF
TRBV5-1	-	12	TRBJ2-3	ASSLFSPTDTQY
TRBV7-9	-	13	TRBJ1-3	ASSPPLRSGNTIY
TRBV29-1	TRBD2	13	TRBJ2-5	SVQAGSGGLETQY
TRBV4-3	-	15	TRBJ2-2	ASSRLADRGYTGELF
TRBV7-2	TRBD2	12	TRBJ2-7	ASSPVGGSYEQY
TRBV7-6	-	15	TRBJ2-1	ASSLWGREAAYNEQF
TRBV27	TRBD2	16	TRBJ2-1	ASSTGLAGVSSYNEQF
TRBV11-2	TRBD2	15	TRBJ2-3	ASSLVALAGGGGTQY
TRBV7-9	-	10	TRBJ2-7	ASSLIVGEQY
TRBV11-2	TRBD2	16	TRBJ2-7	ASSLGTAGTSGSNEQY
TRBV10-3	TRBD2	11	TRBJ2-5	AIQSGAQETQY
TRBV20-1	-	12	TRBJ2-4	SARGALAKNIQY
TRBV6-1	TRBD2	12	TRBJ2-1	ASTQAGGNNEQF
TRBV4-3	-	13	TRBJ1-1	ASSQETRRNTEAF
TRBV5-1	-	12	TRBJ1-1	ASSLGSANTEAF
TRBV20-1	-	12	TRBJ1-5	SARGPQPDQPQH
TRBV6-5	TRBD1	14	TRBJ2-2	ASMYYGQGNTGELF
TRBV5-1	TRBD1	15	TRBJ2-1	ASSETGTGGAYNEQF
TRBV9	TRBD2	14	TRBJ2-3	ASSVGDSGMADTQY
TRBV5-1	TRBD1	12	TRBJ1-1	ASSIRQGNTEAF
TRBV28	TRBD1	13	TRBJ1-3	ASLGDRASGNTIY
TRBV5-1	-	13	TRBJ2-1	ASSLGQGSFNEQF
TRBV3-1	-	12	TRBJ1-6	ASSQDLGDSPLH
TRBV9	-	14	TRBJ2-3	ASSYPGTLSTDTQY
TRBV5-6	-	14	TRBJ2-2	ASSLTRQISTGELF
TRBV6-2/TRBV6-3	TRBD1	14	TRBJ2-5	ASSYPGQVPLETQY